The source of this T cell receptor beta chain is a study of beta chain features in type 1 diabetes. Study as a whole: Age and gender were similar between patients and healthy donors, as were cell yields.

Study-wide findings and caveats: Lower insertion and higher deletion counts appeared at VDJ junctions in type 1 diabetes patients. When Type 1 diabetes patients were examined, their TCRB CDR3s proved moderately but significantly shorter in all four CD4+ subsets.

CDR3 size: 16 residues. Losses at the gene ends were 0 bases for V and 6 bases for J; bases not matched to a gene: 9. In germline, CDR1 is SEHNR, CDR2 FQNEAQ (reference sequence). Expressed TCRB transcripts were sequenced after all isolated RNA was converted to cDNA. Sequencing was performed with immunoSEQ multiplex PCR; in TCRdb, only in-frame clones are kept and a portion is missing. The repertoire holds roughly 150,000 clones, roughly 10% seen once, with over 2% in the top ten. Sorting that relied on CD45RO/CCR7/CD25/CD127/CD95/CD27 yielded CD4+ naive, central memory, regulatory and stem cell-like memory cells. About this clone: Its antigen is as yet unknown.

The sequencing input was central memory CD4+ T cells from blood. The chain has TRBV7-9 and TRBJ1-1, with 8 bases lining up with TRBD1. The TCR was taken from a young man in good health. CDR3 coding DNA: TGTGCCAGCAGCTTAGCCCAGGGGGCTATTGGCCCTGAAGCTTTCTTT. Translated, it gives CASSLAQGAIGPEAFF.